This T cell receptor (beta chain) is drawn from a study of control samples from healthy donors and cancer patients. CDR3 length equals 16 residues. Libraries were prepared by immunoSEQ multiplex PCR; TCRdb keeps only in-frame clonotypes and omits some of them. The sample has about 39,000 clones; around four fifths are singletons. The rearrangement uses TRBV21-1 and TRBJ2-1; the table's TRBD1 call for D was not verified on the DNA. TRBV21-1 is noted as a pseudogene. This TCR was sampled from a woman between 55 and 75 years old with lung cancer. The sample consisted of PBMCs. The CDR3 protein is CASTHLRQGHLNEQFF. The CDR3 DNA follows: TGTGCCAGCACCCACCTTAGACAGGGGCATTTGAATGAGCAGTTCTTC.